These 20 T cell receptor beta chains were all obtained from the same sample, sequenced in a study of T and B cells in COVID-19 patients. TRB rearrangements were amplified by multiplex PCR with BIOMED2 TRB-A/B primers. TCRdb passed the multiplex PCR reads through MiXCR, listing each CDR3 protein once. This table has a few thousand distinct CDR3 sequences, under 25% appearing once. Each TRB amplification used roughly 250-550 ng of genomic DNA from blood. Input material: blood. These receptors originate from a human donor with active COVID-19.

The chain couples TRBV7-9 to TRBJ1-1; D might be TRBD1 (6 bases). V lost 1 base, J lost 4 bases, and 7 bases lay in between. CDR1 and CDR2 (germline): SEHNR, FQNEAQ (reference sequence). This CDR3 is 13 amino acids long. CDR3 loop: CASSLEGGTEAFF. The CDR3, as DNA: TGTGCCAGCAGCTTAGAAGGGGGCACTGAAGCTTTCTTT.

The chain joins TRBV7-2 to TRBJ2-1; D might be TRBD1 (7 bases). The CDR3 spans 16 residues. Germline-derived CDR1 and CDR2 are SGHTA and FQGNSA. The V end was cut by 6 bases, the J end by 8 bases, with 23 bases between. CDR3 coding DNA: TGTGCCAGCAGAAGGGGGCAGGGACTGCCGAGGGATGAGCAGTTCTTC. Translating gives CASRRGQGLPRDEQFF.

The V and J genes are TRBV2 and TRBJ1-5; no definite D call. The CDR3 runs 16 residues. Trimming stripped 3 bases from V and 5 bases from J, with 17 bases between. CDR1 and CDR2 (germline): SNHLY, FYNNEI. CDR3 in DNA: TGTGCCAGCAGTGAGGATCGCGGCCCGAGGCATCAGCCCCAGCATTTT. It translates to CASSEDRGPRHQPQHF.

CDR3 DNA: TGCAGTGCTAGACTGCCGGAAAAAAGTTCCTCCTACGAGCAGTACTTC. This translates into CSARLPEKSSSYEQYF. The chain carries TRBV20-1 and TRBJ2-7; D remains ambiguous. Looked up from germline, CDR1 is DFQATT and CDR2 is SNEGSKA (reference sequence). The CDR3 consists of 16 residues. Trimming cost V 2 bases and J 0 bases, with 17 bases left between them.

By its share, this clonotype is medium-sized. The CDR3 DNA reads TGTGCCAGTAGTATTTCGGACAGGCTGGCGGCCAATGAGCAGTTCTTC. It is translated as CASSISDRLAANEQFF. The rearrangement joins TRBV19 to TRBJ2-1, with TRBD1 identical over 7 bases. The CDR3 contains 16 residues. The germline gives CDR1 LNHDA, CDR2 SQIVND (reference sequence). V shed 3 bases, J shed 6 bases, and the junction held 11 bases outside the gene matches.

This clonotype is deemed medium-sized. J is TRBJ1-1 and V is TRBV19; 9 nucleotides line up with TRBD1. With 7 bases clipped from V and 0 bases from J, the junction kept 9 bases outside the gene matches. The CDR3 is 16 amino acids. CDR1 and CDR2 from the germline V gene are LNHDA and SQIVND (reference sequence). The chain's CDR3 is CASTYRTGAMNTEAFF. The CDR3 DNA is TGTGCCAGTACCTATAGGACAGGGGCTATGAACACTGAAGCTTTCTTT.

This clonotype came up a few times. DNA for the CDR3: TGCGCCAGCAGTGAGTCCGGGACTAGCTCCTACGAGCAGTACTTC. Protein product: CASSESGTSSYEQYF. The rearrangement uses TRBV10-2 and TRBJ2-7; 8 bases match TRBD2. Germline CDR1 and CDR2: WSHSY and SAAADI. V trimming: 0 bases; J trimming: 0 bases; junction bases outside the gene matches: 1. CDR3 length equals 15 residues.

Only a few counts were recorded for this clonotype. This chain uses TRBV7-2 with TRBJ1-1; TRBD1 matches at 8 bases. Losses at the gene ends were 5 bases for V and 5 bases for J; bases not matched to a gene: 4. CDR3 size: 13 residues. Per the germline V gene, CDR1 is SGHTA and CDR2 is FQGNSA. The CDR3 protein is CASSTHRGTEAFF. For the CDR3, the DNA is TGTGCCAGCAGCACCCACAGGGGGACTGAAGCTTTCTTT.

By frequency in the sample, this clonotype is medium-sized. The chain is built from TRBV18 and TRBJ2-5; D remains unclear. CDR3 length: 14 residues. In germline, CDR1 is KGHSH, CDR2 LQKENI. Trimming pared 2 bases from V and 6 bases from J, leaving 13 bases between. Here the CDR3 reads CASSPVRDGQTQYF. CDR3 nucleotide sequence: TGTGCCAGCTCACCAGTTAGGGATGGACAGACCCAGTACTTC. The variable domain in full, with the rest retrieved from reference TRBV18 and TRBJ2-5, is NAGVMQNPRHLVRRRGQEARLRCSPMKGHSHVYWYRQLPEEGLKFMVYLQKENIIDESGMPKERFSAEFPKEGPSILRIQQVVRGDSAAYFCASSPVRDGQTQYFGPGTRLLVL.

CDR3: CASSLELRGARGYTF. DNA for the CDR3: TGTGCCAGCAGCTTAGAGTTGAGGGGCGCCCGTGGCTACACCTTC. The chain is built from TRBV7-2 and TRBJ1-2; TRBD1 might be the D (5 bases). Looked up from germline, CDR1 is SGHTA and CDR2 is FQGNSA. CDR3 length equals 15 residues. Trimming took off 1 base at V and 7 bases at J, with 16 bases between the two ends.

On this clonotype itself: A clone one base away is much larger, so this may be a read error. This is likely a read error, given that the CDR3 carries no conserved phenylalanine or tryptophan at its end. CDR3 sequence (DNA): TGTGCCAGCAGCCCGGGCCCGACAGGGATGAACACTGAAGCTTTCTTA. The encoded protein is CASSPGPTGMNTEAFL. The rearrangement links TRBV5-6 to TRBJ1-1, with 7 positions matching TRBD1. Unmatched junction bases numbered 9, after V lost 4 bases and J lost 0 bases. Germline V gene sequence: CDR1 SGHDT, CDR2 YYEEEE. The CDR3 has 16 residues.

This clonotype is classed as medium-sized. The chain couples TRBV18 to TRBJ1-4, with D perhaps matching TRBD1 (5 bases). This CDR3 has 15 residues. The V and J ends lost 5 bases and 7 bases respectively, with 17 bases between them. Germline V gives CDR1 KGHSH, CDR2 LQKENI. DNA of the CDR3: TGTGCCAGCTCAAAGCGCCAGGGAGGCGTTGAAAAACTGTTTTTT. Residues: CASSKRQGGVEKLFF.

This clonotype has more than one count but fewer than ten. The chain joins TRBV18 to TRBJ1-1; tentatively, D is TRBD1 (5 bases). CDR1 is KGHSH and CDR2 is LQKENI in the germline V gene. CDR3 size: 13 residues. Trimming shortened V by 8 bases and J by 2 bases, and 12 bases separated the two germline ends. CDR3 region: CASTPGGNTEAFF. CDR3 bases: TGTGCCAGCACCCCCGGGGGAAACACTGAAGCTTTCTTT.

By share of the sample, this clonotype is large. The rearrangement uses TRBV19 and TRBJ2-7; unclear D gene. There are 13 residues in the CDR3. Germline V gene lookup returns CDR1 LNHDA and CDR2 SQIVND (reference sequence). V was shortened by 9 bases and J by 3 bases, with 15 bases between the two germline ends. CDR3 bases: TGTGCCAGCAGCGTGGGTGTGGGCTACGAGCAGTACTTC. This translates into CASSVGVGYEQYF.

This clonotype was counted only a few times. V gene TRBV7-2 combines with J gene TRBJ1-2; 9 bases are shared with TRBD1. CDR1 SGHTA and CDR2 FQGNSA come from the germline V gene. J was trimmed by 4 bases and V by 2 bases; bases with no gene match: 17. The CDR3 sequence is 19 residues long. The CDR3 is CASSLMPAHIQGAGYGYTF. For the CDR3, the DNA is TGTGCCAGCAGCTTAATGCCCGCCCATATACAGGGGGCAGGCTATGGCTACACCTTC.

The genes are TRBV6-1 and TRBJ1-2; 7 bases align to TRBD1. The V segment lost 6 bases and the J segment 8 bases; nucleotides outside the gene matches: 6. The V gene's germline CDR1 is MNHNS and CDR2 SASEGT. This CDR3 is built from 12 residues. CDR3 residues: CASSRTGLGYTF. Here the CDR3 DNA reads TGTGCCAGCAGCAGGACAGGTCTGGGCTACACCTTC.

This chain connects TRBV20-1 to TRBJ1-2; D may be TRBD1 (5 bases). This CDR3 comprises 13 residues. Germline V gene lookup returns CDR1 DFQATT and CDR2 SNEGSKA (reference sequence). V was pared by 4 bases and J by 5 bases, with 14 bases between. The CDR3 nucleotides read TGCAGTGCTAACCCCGGGACTCGATATGGCTACACCTTC. Translation: CSANPGTRYGYTF.

This clonotype was detected a few times. The gene calls are TRBV20-1 and TRBJ2-3; 10 positions match TRBD2. This CDR3 contains 16 residues. The J segment lost 2 bases and the V segment lost 5 bases, leaving 10 bases of the junction unmatched. Germline CDR1 and CDR2: DFQATT and SNEGSKA (reference sequence). CDR3 sequence: CSAVDGLADSTDTQYF. DNA for the CDR3: TGCAGTGCTGTCGACGGACTAGCGGATTCCACAGATACGCAGTATTTT.

By its share, this clonotype is medium-sized. V gene TRBV30 combines with J gene TRBJ2-5; D is ambiguous. CDR1 GTSNPN and CDR2 SVGIG come from the germline V gene (reference sequence). Trimming pared 3 bases from V and 1 base from J, leaving 9 bases between. The CDR3 contains 13 residues. CDR3 residues: CAWRRSPQETQYF. The CDR3 coding sequence is TGTGCCTGGAGGAGGAGCCCCCAAGAGACCCAGTACTTC.

This clonotype was detected only a few times. The J gene is TRBJ2-3, the V gene TRBV20-1, with 10 bases aligning to TRBD2. The V segment lost 6 bases and the J segment 0 bases; nucleotides outside the gene matches: 6. Germline CDR1 and CDR2: DFQATT and SNEGSKA (reference sequence). The CDR3 covers 15 residues. CDR3 sequence (DNA): TGCAGTGCAGGGGGACTAGCGATTAGCACAGATACGCAGTATTTT. Translation gives CSAGGLAISTDTQYF.